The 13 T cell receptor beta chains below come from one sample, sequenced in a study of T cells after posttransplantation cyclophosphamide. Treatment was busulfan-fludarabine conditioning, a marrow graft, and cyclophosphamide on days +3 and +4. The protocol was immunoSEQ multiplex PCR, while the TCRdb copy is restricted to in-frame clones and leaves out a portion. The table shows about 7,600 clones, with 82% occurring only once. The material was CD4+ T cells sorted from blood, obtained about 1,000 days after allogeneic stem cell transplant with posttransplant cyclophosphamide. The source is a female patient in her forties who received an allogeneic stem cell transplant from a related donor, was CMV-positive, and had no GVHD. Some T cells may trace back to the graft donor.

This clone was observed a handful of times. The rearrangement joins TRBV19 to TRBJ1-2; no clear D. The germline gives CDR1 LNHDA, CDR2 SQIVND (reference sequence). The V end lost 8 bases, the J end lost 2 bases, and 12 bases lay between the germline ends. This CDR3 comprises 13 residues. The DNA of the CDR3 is TGTGCCAGTTCCTGGGAGCGGAACTATGGCTACACCTTC. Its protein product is CASSWERNYGYTF.

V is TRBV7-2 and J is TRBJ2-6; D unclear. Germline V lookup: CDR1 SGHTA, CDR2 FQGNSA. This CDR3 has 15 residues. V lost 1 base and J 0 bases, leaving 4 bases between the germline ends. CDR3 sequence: CASSLEASGANVLTF. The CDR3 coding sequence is TGTGCCAGCAGCTTAGAAGCCTCTGGGGCCAACGTCCTGACTTTC. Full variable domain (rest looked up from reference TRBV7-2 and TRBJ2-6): GAGVSQSPSNKVTEKGKDVELRCDPISGHTALYWYRQSLGQGLEFLIYFQGNSAPDKSGLPSDRFSAERTGGSVSTLTIQRTQQEDSAVYLCASSLEASGANVLTFGAGSRLTVL.

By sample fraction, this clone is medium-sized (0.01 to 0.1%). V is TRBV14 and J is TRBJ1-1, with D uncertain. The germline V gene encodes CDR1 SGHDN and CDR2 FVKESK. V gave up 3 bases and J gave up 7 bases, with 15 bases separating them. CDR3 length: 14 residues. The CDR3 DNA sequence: TGTGCCAGCAGCCATCGGGAAGACGGCAGTGAAGCTTTCTTT. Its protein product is CASSHREDGSEAFF.

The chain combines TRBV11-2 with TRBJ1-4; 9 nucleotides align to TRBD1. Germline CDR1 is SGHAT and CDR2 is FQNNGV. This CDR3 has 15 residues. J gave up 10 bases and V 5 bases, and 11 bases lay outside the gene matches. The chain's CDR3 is CASSDPGQGEGKLFF. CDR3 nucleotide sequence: TGTGCCAGCAGCGATCCGGGACAGGGAGAAGGAAAACTGTTTTTT. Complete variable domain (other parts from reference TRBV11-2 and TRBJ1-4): EAGVAQSPRYKIIEKRQSVAFWCNPISGHATLYWYQQILGQGPKLLIQFQNNGVVDDSQLPKDRFSAERLKGVDSTLKIQPAKLEDSAVYLCASSDPGQGEGKLFFGSGTQLSVL.

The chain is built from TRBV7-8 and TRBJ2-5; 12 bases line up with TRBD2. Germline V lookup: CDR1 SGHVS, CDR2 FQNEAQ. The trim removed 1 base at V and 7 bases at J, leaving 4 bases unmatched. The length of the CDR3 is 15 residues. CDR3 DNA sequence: TGTGCCAGCAGCTTAGGGTCGACTAGCGGGGGGACCCAGTACTTC. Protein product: CASSLGSTSGGTQYF.

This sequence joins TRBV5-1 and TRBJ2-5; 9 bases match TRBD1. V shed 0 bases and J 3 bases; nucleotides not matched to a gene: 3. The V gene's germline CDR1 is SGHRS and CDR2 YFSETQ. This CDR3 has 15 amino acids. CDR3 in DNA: TGCGCCAGCAGCTTGGGGACAGGGGTCAAAGAGACCCAGTACTTC. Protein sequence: CASSLGTGVKETQYF.

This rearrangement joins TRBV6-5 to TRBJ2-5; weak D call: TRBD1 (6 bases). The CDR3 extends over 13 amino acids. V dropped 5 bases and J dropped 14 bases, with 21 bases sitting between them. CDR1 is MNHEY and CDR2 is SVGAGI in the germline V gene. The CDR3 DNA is TGTGCCAGCAGTGAAGTAGGGCAGGGGAAGCCATACTTC. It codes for CASSEVGQGKPYF.

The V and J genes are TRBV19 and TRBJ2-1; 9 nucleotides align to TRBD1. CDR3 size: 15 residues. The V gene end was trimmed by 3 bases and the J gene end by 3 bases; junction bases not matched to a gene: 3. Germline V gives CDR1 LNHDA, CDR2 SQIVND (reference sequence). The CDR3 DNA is TGTGCCAGTAGTATCTTGACAGGGGGCTACAATGAGCAGTTCTTC. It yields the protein CASSILTGGYNEQFF.

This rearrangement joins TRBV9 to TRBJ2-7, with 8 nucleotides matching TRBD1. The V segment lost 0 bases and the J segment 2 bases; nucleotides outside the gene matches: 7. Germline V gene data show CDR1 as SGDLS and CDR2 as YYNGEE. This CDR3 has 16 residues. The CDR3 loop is CASSVAGQGAPYEQYF. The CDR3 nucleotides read TGTGCCAGCAGCGTAGCGGGTCAGGGGGCCCCCTACGAGCAGTACTTC.

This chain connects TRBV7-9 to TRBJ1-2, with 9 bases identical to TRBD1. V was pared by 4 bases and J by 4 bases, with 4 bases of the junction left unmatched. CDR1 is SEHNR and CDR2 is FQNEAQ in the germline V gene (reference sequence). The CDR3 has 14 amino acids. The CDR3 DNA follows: TGTGCCAGCAGCTCGGGACAGGGATCCTATGGCTACACCTTC. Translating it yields CASSSGQGSYGYTF.

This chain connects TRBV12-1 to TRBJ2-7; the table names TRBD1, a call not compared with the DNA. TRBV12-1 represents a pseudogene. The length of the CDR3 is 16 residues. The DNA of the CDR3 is TGTGCCAGCAGCTTTTCCCCGGGACAGGGGGCGGATGAGCAGTACTTC. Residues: CASSFSPGQGADEQYF.

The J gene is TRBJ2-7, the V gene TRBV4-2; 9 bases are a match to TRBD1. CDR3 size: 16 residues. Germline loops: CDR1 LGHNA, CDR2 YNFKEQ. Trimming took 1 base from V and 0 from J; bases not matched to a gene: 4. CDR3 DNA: TGTGCCAGCAGCCAAGTCACGGGACAGGGCTCCTACGAGCAGTACTTC. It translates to CASSQVTGQGSYEQYF.

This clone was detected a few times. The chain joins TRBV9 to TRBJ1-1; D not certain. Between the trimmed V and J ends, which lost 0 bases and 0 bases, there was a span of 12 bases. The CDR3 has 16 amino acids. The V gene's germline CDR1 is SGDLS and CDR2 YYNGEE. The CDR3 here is CASSVGSGNLNTEAFF. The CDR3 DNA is TGTGCCAGCAGCGTAGGTTCGGGGAACCTGAACACTGAAGCTTTCTTT.